The 2 T cell receptor beta chains reported below all come from one sample, sequenced in a study of cytomegalovirus exposure and HLA in healthy donors. PCR employed 60 Vbeta and 13 Jbeta primers. TCRdb's table, derived via immunoSEQ multiplex PCR, lists solely in-frame clones and lacks some. This sample carries about 74,000 clones, with around 7.5% going to the ten biggest clones. Sample: PBMCs. All receptors come from a female donor in good health and CMV-seropositive.

The rearrangement links TRBV15 to TRBJ2-5; maybe TRBD2 (6 bases). Germline V gene lookup returns CDR1 LNHNV and CDR2 YYDKDF (reference sequence). Trimming left V 1 base short and J 5 bases short, with 8 bases between. The CDR3 runs to 13 residues. CDR3 DNA sequence: TGTGCCACCAGCAGAGGCGGGGACGAGACCCAGTACTTC. This sequence encodes CATSRGGDETQYF.

This chain connects TRBV5-1 to TRBJ1-1; D is perhaps TRBD1 (5 bases). The CDR3 spans 13 residues. V lost 3 bases and J lost 3, with 9 bases in between. CDR1 and CDR2 (germline): SGHRS, YFSETQ. The DNA of the CDR3 is TGCGCCAGCAGCTCAGGGTACGACACTGAAGCTTTCTTT. Translation: CASSSGYDTEAFF.